The entry below gives a single T cell receptor beta chain sequence along with its context. Germline assignment: CDR1 MDHEN and CDR2 SYDVKM. The junction had 6 bases not matched to a gene; V was cut back by 4 bases and J by 8 bases. The CDR3 has 14 residues. The data stem from a study of control samples from healthy donors and cancer patients. The data were produced by immunoSEQ multiplex PCR, yet TCRdb's version contains in-frame clones alone and is incomplete. Altogether roughly 130,000 clones are present, approximately 92% being singletons, with the ten largest covering roughly 10%. The rearrangement joins TRBV28 to TRBJ2-4, with 9 bases identical to TRBD1. The sequence was obtained from a man aged 30 to 45 in good health. The sequencing sample was made of blood. CDR3 DNA: TGTGCCAGCAGTTCCCGGGACAGGGATGACATTCAGTACTTC. Its protein product is CASSSRDRDDIQYF.